This entry lists 16 T cell receptor beta chains sequenced from one sample in a study of CD8+CD57+ T cells in acquired aplastic anemia. TCR beta VDJ combinations and CDR3 sequences were profiled from genomic DNA. Each CDR3 protein gets one entry after TCRdb re-called the reads with MiXCR. This sample has over 40,000 distinct CDR3 sequences; about 78% occur once, and the top ten carry approximately 31%. Sequenced sample: sorted CD4+, CD8+, or CD8+CD57+ T cells (not recorded which) from PBMCs. All receptors derive from a human donor in good health, serving as a control.

CDR3 protein: CAIGASDTQYF. Written as DNA, the CDR3 is TGTGCCATCGGTGCCTCGGATACGCAGTATTTT. The chain carries TRBV10-3 and TRBJ2-3, with no clear D. CDR1 is ENHRY and CDR2 is SYGVKD in the germline V gene. The CDR3 consists of 11 residues. V lost 8 bases and J 6 bases, leaving 9 bases between the germline ends.

This clonotype was observed a few times. The chain links TRBV12-3 or TRBV12-4 to TRBJ1-2, with 7 nucleotides matching TRBD1. This CDR3 is built from 14 residues. After removal of 5 bases from V and 5 bases from J, the junction contained 8 bases not matched to a gene. The CDR3 here is CASSPQTGMYGYTF. For the CDR3, the DNA is TGTGCCAGCAGTCCTCAGACAGGGATGTATGGCTACACCTTC.

This clonotype came up many times. This chain joins TRBV6-1 and TRBJ2-3; 9 bases agree with TRBD1. Losses at the gene ends were 7 bases for V and 1 base for J; bases not matched to a gene: 9. Germline V CDR1 and CDR2: MNHNS, SASEGT. This CDR3 contains 16 residues. The CDR3 DNA reads TGTGCCAGCAACCTCGGACAGGGGCAGGGCACAGATACGCAGTATTTT. This codes for CASNLGQGQGTDTQYF.

The CDR3 DNA reads TGTGCCAGCAGCCGAGGACAGGGGCGGGGAGAGACCCAGTACTTC. It codes for CASSRGQGRGETQYF. The chain links TRBV7-9 to TRBJ2-5, with 9 positions matching TRBD1. The germline V gene encodes CDR1 SEHNR and CDR2 FQNEAQ (reference sequence). Trimming cost V 5 bases and J 4 bases; bases outside gene matches: 8. This CDR3 has 15 amino acids.

The chain recombines TRBV29-1 with TRBJ1-2, with 10 bases identical to TRBD1. CDR1 is SQVTM and CDR2 is ANQGSEA in the germline V gene. The ends lost 4 bases at V and 5 bases at J; junction bases unmatched: 4. The CDR3 is made up of 13 amino acids. CDR3 protein: CSVGGQGEYGYTF. CDR3 in DNA: TGCAGCGTTGGAGGACAGGGGGAATATGGCTACACCTTC.

This clonotype was counted only a few times. V gene TRBV20-1 combines with J gene TRBJ1-6; D might be TRBD1 (5 bases). V lost 0 bases and J lost 6, with 15 bases in between. The CDR3 spans 16 residues. Germline V gives CDR1 DFQATT, CDR2 SNEGSKA (reference sequence). The CDR3, as DNA: TGCAGTGCTAGAGACGTTACCAGGGTTGGTAATTCACCCCTCCACTTT. This translates into CSARDVTRVGNSPLHF.

The table lists this clonotype with a few counts. The chain is built from TRBV25-1 and TRBJ1-6, with 10 bases lining up with TRBD1. Germline V lookup: CDR1 MGHDK, CDR2 SYGVNS. The CDR3 has 16 residues. V was pared by 7 bases and J by 6 bases, with 9 bases of the junction left unmatched. CDR3 coding DNA: TGTGCCAGCACCTCAGCGGACAGGGGGTTTAATTCACCCCTCCACTTT. Protein product: CASTSADRGFNSPLHF. The full variable domain, its missing parts supplied by reference TRBV25-1 and TRBJ1-6, is EADIYQTPRYLVIGTGKKITLECSQTMGHDKMYWYQQDPGMELHLIHYSYGVNSTEKGDLSSESTVSRIRTEHFPLTLESARPSHTSQYLCASTSADRGFNSPLHFGNGTRLTVT.

This clonotype came up a few times. The J gene is TRBJ1-4, the V gene TRBV18; tentative D call: TRBD1 (5 bases). The germline V and J ends were trimmed by 2 bases and 1 base, with 11 bases remaining between them. The germline V gene encodes CDR1 KGHSH and CDR2 LQKENI. This CDR3 spans 16 amino acids. CDR3 nucleotides: TGTGCCAGCTCACCAGATTATGGGGGAACTAATGAAAAACTGTTTTTT. The encoded protein is CASSPDYGGTNEKLFF.

The chain employs TRBV19 and TRBJ1-4, with D perhaps matching TRBD1 (6 bases). V dropped 3 bases and J dropped 8 bases, with 13 bases sitting between them. This CDR3 spans 14 amino acids. Germline V gene data show CDR1 as LNHDA and CDR2 as SQIVND (reference sequence). The CDR3 protein is CASSIKGVWEKLFF. The CDR3 nucleotides read TGTGCCAGTAGTATCAAGGGGGTTTGGGAAAAACTGTTTTTT.

V usage is TRBV29-1 and J usage is TRBJ1-1; TRBD1 is a possible D gene (5 bases). CDR1 SQVTM and CDR2 ANQGSEA come from the germline V gene. CDR3 length: 13 amino acids. V was clipped by 2 bases and J by 1 base, with 8 bases between them. In DNA, the CDR3 is TGCAGCGTTGAAACCGACAGGAACACTGAAGCTTTCTTT. Translating it yields CSVETDRNTEAFF. The variable domain in full, with the rest retrieved from reference TRBV29-1 and TRBJ1-1, is SAVISQKPSRDICQRGTSLTIQCQVDSQVTMMFWYRQQPGQSLTLIATANQGSEATYESGFVIDKFPISRPNLTFSTLTVSNMSPEDSSIYLCSVETDRNTEAFFGQGTRLTVV.

V and J are TRBV20-1 and TRBJ2-3; 10 bases align to TRBD2. J was trimmed by 2 bases and V by 8 bases; bases with no gene match: 1. This CDR3 is 12 amino acids long. Germline V gene lookup returns CDR1 DFQATT and CDR2 SNEGSKA (reference sequence). CDR3 loop: CSSGGDTDTQYF. In nucleotides, the CDR3 is TGCAGTAGCGGGGGGGACACAGATACGCAGTATTTT.

The chain is built from TRBV7-9 and TRBJ2-5, with TRBD1 matching over 8 bases. Germline V gene lookup returns CDR1 SEHNR and CDR2 FQNEAQ (reference sequence). V was clipped by 4 bases and J by 1 base; unmatched bases: 2. This CDR3 has 14 residues. CDR3 region: CASSSGGGQETQYF. DNA for the CDR3: TGTGCCAGCAGCTCAGGGGGCGGCCAAGAGACCCAGTACTTC.

The V and J genes are TRBV29-1 and TRBJ1-4; TRBD1 agrees at 8 bases. Per germline, CDR1 SQVTM and CDR2 ANQGSEA. The CDR3 spans 13 residues. Trimming cost V 3 bases and J 6 bases; bases outside gene matches: 3. The CDR3 loop is CSVEAGGDEKLFF. CDR3 DNA sequence: TGCAGCGTTGAGGCAGGGGGCGATGAAAAACTGTTTTTT.

This clonotype was observed a handful of times. V usage is TRBV19 and J usage is TRBJ1-1; TRBD1 matches 9 bases. J gave up 3 bases and V 6 bases, and 8 bases lay outside the gene matches. Per the germline V gene, CDR1 is LNHDA and CDR2 is SQIVND (reference sequence). This CDR3 has 15 amino acids. The CDR3 loop is CASRFITGGYTEAFF. The CDR3 nucleotides read TGTGCCAGTAGATTTATAACAGGGGGCTACACTGAAGCTTTCTTT.

The rearrangement uses TRBV29-1 and TRBJ2-7; a weak D match, TRBD2 (5 bases). With 4 bases removed from V and 3 bases from J, the gap between germline ends came to 7 bases. The germline V gene encodes CDR1 SQVTM and CDR2 ANQGSEA. The CDR3 has 11 amino acids. In DNA, the CDR3 is TGCAGCGTTGTACTAGTCTACGAGCAGTACTTC. It codes for CSVVLVYEQYF.

The chain is built from TRBV29-1 and TRBJ2-1; no firm D call. Germline lookup yields CDR1 SQVTM and CDR2 ANQGSEA. Deletions cut 7 bases from V and 0 bases from J, with 4 bases between. CDR3 length equals 11 residues. The CDR3 coding sequence is TGCAGCGACAGCTCCTACAATGAGCAGTTCTTC. The encoded protein is CSDSSYNEQFF.